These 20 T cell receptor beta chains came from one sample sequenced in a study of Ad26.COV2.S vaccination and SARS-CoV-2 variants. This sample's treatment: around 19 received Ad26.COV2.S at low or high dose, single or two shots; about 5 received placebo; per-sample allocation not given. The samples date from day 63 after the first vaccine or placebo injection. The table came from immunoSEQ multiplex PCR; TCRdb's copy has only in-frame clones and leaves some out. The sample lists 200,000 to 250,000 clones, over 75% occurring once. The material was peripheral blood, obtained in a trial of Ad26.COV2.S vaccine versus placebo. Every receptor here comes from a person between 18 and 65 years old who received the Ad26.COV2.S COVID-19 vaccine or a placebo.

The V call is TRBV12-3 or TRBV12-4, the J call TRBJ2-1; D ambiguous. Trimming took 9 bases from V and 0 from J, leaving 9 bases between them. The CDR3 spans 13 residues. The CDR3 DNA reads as TGTGCCAGTAGGTGGAGCTCCTACAATGAGCAGTTCTTC. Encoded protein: CASRWSSYNEQFF.

CDR3 amino acids: CASSLGLAGEAGELFF. Here the CDR3 DNA reads TGTGCCAGCAGTTTAGGGCTAGCGGGAGAGGCCGGGGAGCTGTTTTTT. The rearrangement uses TRBV28 and TRBJ2-2; 10 bases align to TRBD2. Germline values: CDR1 MDHEN, CDR2 SYDVKM. The CDR3 is 16 amino acids. V shed 2 bases, J shed 6 bases, and the junction held 6 bases outside the gene matches. Full variable domain (remainder filled in from reference TRBV28 and TRBJ2-2): DVKVTQSSRYLVKRTGEKVFLECVQDMDHENMFWYRQDPGLGLRLIYFSYDVKMKEKGDIPEGYSVSREKKERFSLILESASTNQTSMYLCASSLGLAGEAGELFFGEGSRLTVL.

DNA for the CDR3: TGTGCCAGCAGTAGAGCAGGGATTCAGTACTTC. This codes for CASSRAGIQYF. The genes are TRBV6-5 and TRBJ2-4; TRBD1 is a possible D gene (5 bases). In germline, CDR1 is MNHEY, CDR2 SVGAGI. V was clipped by 5 bases and J by 10 bases, with 9 bases between them. The CDR3 has 11 residues.

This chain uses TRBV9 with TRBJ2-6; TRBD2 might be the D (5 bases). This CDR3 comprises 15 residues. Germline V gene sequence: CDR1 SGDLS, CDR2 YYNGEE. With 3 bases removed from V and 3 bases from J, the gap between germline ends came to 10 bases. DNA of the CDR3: TGTGCCAGCAGCGAAGAGGGTTATGGGGCCAACGTCCTGACTTTC. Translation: CASSEEGYGANVLTF.

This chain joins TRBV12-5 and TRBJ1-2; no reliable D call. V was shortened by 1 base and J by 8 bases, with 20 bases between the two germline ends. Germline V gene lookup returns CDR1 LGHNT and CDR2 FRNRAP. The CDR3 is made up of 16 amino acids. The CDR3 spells CASGLARTEVFLGYTF. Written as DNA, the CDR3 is TGTGCTAGTGGTTTGGCAAGGACGGAGGTTTTTCTGGGCTACACCTTC.

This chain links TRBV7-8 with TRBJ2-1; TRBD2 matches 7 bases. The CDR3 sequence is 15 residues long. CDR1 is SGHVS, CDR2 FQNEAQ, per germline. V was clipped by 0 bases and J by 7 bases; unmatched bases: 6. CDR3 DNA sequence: TGTGCCAGCAGCTTAGCGCTGGGGGGGTGGAATGAGCAGTTCTTC. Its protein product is CASSLALGGWNEQFF.

CDR3: CASSFKGSGANVLTF. The CDR3 coding sequence is TGTGCCAGCAGCTTTAAAGGGTCTGGGGCCAACGTCCTGACTTTC. This rearrangement joins TRBV5-6 to TRBJ2-6; D is unresolved. CDR1 SGHDT and CDR2 YYEEEE come from the germline V gene. The CDR3 is 15 amino acids. The germline V and J ends were trimmed by 2 bases and 1 base, with 7 bases remaining between them.

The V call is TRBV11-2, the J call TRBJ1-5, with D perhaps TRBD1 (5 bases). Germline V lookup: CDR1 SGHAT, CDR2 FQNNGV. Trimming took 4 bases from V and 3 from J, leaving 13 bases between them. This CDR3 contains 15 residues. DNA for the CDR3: TGTGCCAGCAGCTCCCTAGGGGATGTCAATCAGCCCCAGCATTTT. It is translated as CASSSLGDVNQPQHF.

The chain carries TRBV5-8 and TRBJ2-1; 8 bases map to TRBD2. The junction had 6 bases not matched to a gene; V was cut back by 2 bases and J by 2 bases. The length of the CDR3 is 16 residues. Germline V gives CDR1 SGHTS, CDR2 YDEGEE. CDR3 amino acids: CASSFYGGAPYNEQFF. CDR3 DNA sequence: TGTGCCAGCAGCTTTTACGGGGGGGCCCCCTACAATGAGCAGTTCTTC.

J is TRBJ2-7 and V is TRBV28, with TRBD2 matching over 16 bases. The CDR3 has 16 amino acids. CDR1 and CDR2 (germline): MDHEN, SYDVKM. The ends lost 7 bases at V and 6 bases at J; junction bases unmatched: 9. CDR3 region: CASTPGLAGGGLEQYF. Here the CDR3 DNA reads TGTGCCAGCACCCCGGGACTAGCGGGGGGGGGCCTCGAGCAGTACTTC.

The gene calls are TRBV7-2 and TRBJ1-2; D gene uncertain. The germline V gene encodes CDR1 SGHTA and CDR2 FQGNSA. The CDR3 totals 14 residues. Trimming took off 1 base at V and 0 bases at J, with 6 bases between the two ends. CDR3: CASSLDRANYGYTF. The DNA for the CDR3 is TGTGCCAGCAGCTTAGACAGAGCTAACTATGGCTACACCTTC.

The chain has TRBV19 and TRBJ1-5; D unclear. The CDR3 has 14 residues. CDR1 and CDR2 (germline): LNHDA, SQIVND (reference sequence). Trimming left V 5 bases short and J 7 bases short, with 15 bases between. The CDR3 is CASSLRTGGQPQHF. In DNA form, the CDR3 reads TGTGCCAGTAGTCTGAGGACGGGCGGGCAGCCCCAGCATTTT.

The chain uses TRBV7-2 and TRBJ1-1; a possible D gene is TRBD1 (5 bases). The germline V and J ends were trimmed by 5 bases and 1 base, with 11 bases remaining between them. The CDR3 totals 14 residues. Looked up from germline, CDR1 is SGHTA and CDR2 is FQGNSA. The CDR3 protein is CASSTRDSNTEAFF. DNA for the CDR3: TGTGCCAGCAGCACCCGGGACTCGAACACTGAAGCTTTCTTT.

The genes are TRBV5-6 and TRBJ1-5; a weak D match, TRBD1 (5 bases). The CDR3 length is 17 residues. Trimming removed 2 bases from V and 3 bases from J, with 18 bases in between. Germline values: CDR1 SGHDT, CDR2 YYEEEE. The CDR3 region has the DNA TGTGCCAGCAGCTTTTCGGACGTCGCGGGGGTCAATCAGCCCCAGCATTTT. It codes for CASSFSDVAGVNQPQHF.

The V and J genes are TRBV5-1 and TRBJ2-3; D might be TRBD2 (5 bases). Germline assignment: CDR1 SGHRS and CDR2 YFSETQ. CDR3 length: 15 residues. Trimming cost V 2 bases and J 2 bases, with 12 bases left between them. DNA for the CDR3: TGCGCCAGCAGCTTAGAAGCTAGCCCCACAGATACGCAGTATTTT. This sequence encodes CASSLEASPTDTQYF.

The CDR3 DNA sequence: TGTGCCATCAAGGCCGGGGAAATCTACGAGCAGTACTTC. Translated: CAIKAGEIYEQYF. The genes are TRBV10-3 and TRBJ2-7; D possibly corresponds to TRBD2 (5 bases). Germline assignment: CDR1 ENHRY and CDR2 SYGVKD. Trimming left V 7 bases short and J 3 bases short, with 13 bases between. The length of the CDR3 is 13 residues.

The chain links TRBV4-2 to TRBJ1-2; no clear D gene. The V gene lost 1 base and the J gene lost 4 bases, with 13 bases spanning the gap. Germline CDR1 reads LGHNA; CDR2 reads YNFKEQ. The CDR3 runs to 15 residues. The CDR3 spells CASSQGVTALYGYTF. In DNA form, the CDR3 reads TGTGCCAGCAGCCAAGGGGTAACAGCCCTCTATGGCTACACCTTC.

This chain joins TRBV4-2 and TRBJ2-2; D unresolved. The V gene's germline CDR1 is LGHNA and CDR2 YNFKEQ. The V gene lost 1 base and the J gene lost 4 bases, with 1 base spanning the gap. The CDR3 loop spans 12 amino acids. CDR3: CASSQATGELFF. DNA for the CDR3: TGTGCCAGCAGCCAAGCCACCGGGGAGCTGTTTTTT.

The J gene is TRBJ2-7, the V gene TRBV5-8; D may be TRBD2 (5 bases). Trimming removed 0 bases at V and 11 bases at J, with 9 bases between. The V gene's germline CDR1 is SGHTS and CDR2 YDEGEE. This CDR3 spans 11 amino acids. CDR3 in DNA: TGTGCCAGCAGCTTGGGTGTAGCGAAGTACTTC. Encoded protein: CASSLGVAKYF.

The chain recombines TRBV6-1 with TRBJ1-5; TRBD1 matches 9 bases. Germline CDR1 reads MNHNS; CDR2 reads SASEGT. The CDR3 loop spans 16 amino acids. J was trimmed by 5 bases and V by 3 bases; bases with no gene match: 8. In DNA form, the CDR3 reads TGTGCCAGCAGTGAGCGGGGACAGGGACGGGATCAGCCCCAGCATTTT. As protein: CASSERGQGRDQPQHF.